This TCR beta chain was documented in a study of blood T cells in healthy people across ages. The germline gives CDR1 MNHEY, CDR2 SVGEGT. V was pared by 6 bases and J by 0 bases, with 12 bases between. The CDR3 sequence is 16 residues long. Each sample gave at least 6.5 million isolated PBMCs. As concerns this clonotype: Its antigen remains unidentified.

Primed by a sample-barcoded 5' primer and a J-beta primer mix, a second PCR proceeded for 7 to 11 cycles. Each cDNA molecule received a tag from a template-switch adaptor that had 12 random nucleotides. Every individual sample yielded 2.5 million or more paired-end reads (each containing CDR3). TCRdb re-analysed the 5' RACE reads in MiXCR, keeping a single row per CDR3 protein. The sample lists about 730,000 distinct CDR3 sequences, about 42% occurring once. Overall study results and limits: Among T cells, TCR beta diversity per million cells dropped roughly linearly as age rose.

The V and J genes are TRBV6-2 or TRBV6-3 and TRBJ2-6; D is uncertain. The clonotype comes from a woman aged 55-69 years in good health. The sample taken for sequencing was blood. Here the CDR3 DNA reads TGTGCCAGCAGCCAACGAATGAGCTCTGGGGCCAACGTCCTGACTTTC. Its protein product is CASSQRMSSGANVLTF.